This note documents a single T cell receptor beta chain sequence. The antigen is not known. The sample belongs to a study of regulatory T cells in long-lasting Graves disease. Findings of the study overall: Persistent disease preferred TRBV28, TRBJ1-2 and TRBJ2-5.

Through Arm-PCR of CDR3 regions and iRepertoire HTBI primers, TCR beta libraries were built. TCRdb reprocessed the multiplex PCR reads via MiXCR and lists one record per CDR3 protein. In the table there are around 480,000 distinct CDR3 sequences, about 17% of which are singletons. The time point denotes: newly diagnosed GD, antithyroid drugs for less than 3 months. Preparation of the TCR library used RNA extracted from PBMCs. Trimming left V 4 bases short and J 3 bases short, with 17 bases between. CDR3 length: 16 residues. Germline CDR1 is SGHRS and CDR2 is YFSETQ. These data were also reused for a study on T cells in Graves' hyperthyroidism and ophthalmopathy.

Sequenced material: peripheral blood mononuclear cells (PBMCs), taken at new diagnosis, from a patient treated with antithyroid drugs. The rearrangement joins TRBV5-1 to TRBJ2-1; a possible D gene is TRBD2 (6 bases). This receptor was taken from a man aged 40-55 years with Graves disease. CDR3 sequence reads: CASSLGRRALYNEQFF. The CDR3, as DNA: TGCGCCAGCAGCCTGGGAAGGAGGGCCCTCTACAATGAGCAGTTCTTC.